The clone carrying this T cell receptor beta chain came up many times. Thyroid surgery was performed in patients who had received no treatment beforehand. Germline V lookup: CDR1 LGHNT, CDR2 FRNRAP. Deletions cut 1 base from V and 5 bases from J, with 6 bases between. This CDR3 comprises 13 residues. These data belong to a study of metastatic and nonmetastatic thyroid tumors. TCRdb called clones again from the PCR reads with MiXCR. The table includes tens of thousands of clones, 24% detected once. Sequenced input: tumor tissue. The origin of this receptor is a female donor with papillary thyroid cancer or a benign thyroid nodule (not recorded which). Some clones in this sample may be carry-over from other donors' samples. This sequence joins TRBV12-5 and TRBJ2-1; no reliable D call. The CDR3: CASGLGLNNEQFF. The CDR3 DNA sequence: TGTGCTAGTGGTTTGGGGTTAAACAATGAGCAGTTCTTC.